This T cell receptor beta chain was sequenced during a study of OX40 agonist ivuxolimab in advanced cancers. In terms of the full investigation: Ivuxolimab, which targeted the costimulatory receptor OX40 (CD134), was an agonistic, fully human IgG2 monoclonal antibody. Patients were allowed to have had prior anti-PD-1, anti-PD-L1 or anti-CTLA-4 therapy, and around 43% of the dose-escalation patients had been treated with checkpoint inhibitors. Partial responses occurred in three dose-escalation patients: two with cutaneous melanoma and one with hepatocellular carcinoma. Among the roughly 50 dose-escalation patients, some 20 had hepatocellular carcinoma, 15 melanoma, 9 renal cell carcinoma and 9 head and neck cancer. The purpose of peripheral TCRbeta sequencing was to test whether ivuxolimab changed TCR sequence diversity and led to clonal T-cell expansion. The paper describes the monotherapy dose-escalation part (N of about 47 patients) of the phase I trial of ivuxolimab. A male proportion of 82.7% and a mean age of about 60 years, ranging from 23 to 79, were recorded for the dose-escalation cohort. Intravenous ivuxolimab was administered to patients every 2 weeks at six dose levels: 0.01, 0.1, 0.3, 1.5, 3 and 10 mg/kg. The study at large found these results: The antigen specificity of the clonally expanded peripheral T cells was not determined. At doses from 0.1 to 3.0 mg/kg, clonal expansion was seen in both CD4+ and CD8+ blood T cells between baseline and week 6. After ivuxolimab, CD8+ T cells had more expanded clones than CD4+ T cells on average. Low levels of normalized T-cell clonal expansion were also seen in some patients who did not respond. In the 0.1-3.0 mg/kg groups, partial responders had among the lowest normalized peripheral clonal expansion, particularly in CD8+ T cells.

Genomic DNA was isolated from the sorted cells so that the TCRbeta CDR3 region could be sequenced. The immunoSEQ Assay was used for sequencing of TCRbeta CDR3 regions. TCRdb obtained this table from immuneACCESS and retained in-frame rearrangements with V and J assigned. These tables miss some clones; where compared with another copy, unresolved V genes account for less than half of the shortfall, and the remainder is unexplained. The sample records about 67,000 clones, about 85% of which are singletons. 0.6% to 0.8% of the sample is held by the ten biggest clonotypes. Patients with autoimmune disease history or receiving systemic immunosuppression were excluded from the trial. Peripheral blood for TCR sequencing was collected from all dose cohorts at baseline, on cycle 4 day 1, and on cycle 7 day 1. Samples came from an open-label, multicenter, first-in-human phase I dose-escalation trial of ivuxolimab. Adults with locally advanced or metastatic melanoma, renal cell carcinoma, hepatocellular carcinoma or head and neck squamous cell carcinoma were enrolled in the trial. CD4+ and CD8+ T cells were sorted separately from peripheral blood before TCR sequencing.

Counted from cysteine to phenylalanine, this CDR3 has 13 amino acids. Left in the record is the CDR3 DNA by itself, 39 bases read in frame from the first base. The germline ends are 10 bases apart after V is trimmed by 0 bases and J by 8 bases. The germline V gene sets CDR1 to LGHNA and CDR2 to YSLEER. As to this clone: Its antigen target is currently unknown. No much larger clonotype is one base removed from it; base qualities were not supplied.

This TCR was recovered from an adult with an advanced solid tumor such as melanoma, head and neck, liver or kidney cancer. The rearrangement combines TRBV4-3 with TRBJ1-2, with no reliable assignment of the D segment. Specimen: CD4+ or CD8+ T cells sorted from blood, collected in a trial of the OX40 agonist ivuxolimab. For the CDR3, the sequence is CASSQDLHAGYTF. The DNA sequence reads TGCGCCAGCAGCCAAGATTTGCACGCGGGCTACACCTTC.